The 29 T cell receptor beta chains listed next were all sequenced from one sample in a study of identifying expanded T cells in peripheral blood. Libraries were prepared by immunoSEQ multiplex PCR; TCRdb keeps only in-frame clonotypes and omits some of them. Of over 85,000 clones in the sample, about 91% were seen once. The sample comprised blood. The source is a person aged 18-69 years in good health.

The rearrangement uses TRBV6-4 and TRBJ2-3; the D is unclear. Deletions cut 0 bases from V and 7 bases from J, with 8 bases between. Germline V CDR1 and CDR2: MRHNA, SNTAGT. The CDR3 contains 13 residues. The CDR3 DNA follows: TGTGCCAGCAGTGACTCGATGGGGAATACGCAGTATTTT. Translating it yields CASSDSMGNTQYF.

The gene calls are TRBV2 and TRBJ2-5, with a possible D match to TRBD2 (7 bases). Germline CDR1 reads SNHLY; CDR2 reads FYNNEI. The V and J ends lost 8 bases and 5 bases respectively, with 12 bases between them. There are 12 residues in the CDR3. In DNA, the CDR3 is TGTGCCAGCCGGTGGGGGGGCGAGACCCAGTACTTC. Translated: CASRWGGETQYF. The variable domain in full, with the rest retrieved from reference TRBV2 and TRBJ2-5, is EPEVTQTPSHQVTQMGQEVILRCVPISNHLYFYWYRQILGQKVEFLVSFYNNEISEKSEIFDDQFSVERPDGSNFTLKIRSTKLEDSAMYFCASRWGGETQYFGPGTRLLVL.

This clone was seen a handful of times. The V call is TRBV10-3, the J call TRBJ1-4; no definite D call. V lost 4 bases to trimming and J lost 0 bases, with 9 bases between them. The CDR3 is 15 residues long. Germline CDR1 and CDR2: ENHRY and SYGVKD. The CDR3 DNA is TGTGCCATCAGTGCCGGTTCTGCAACTAATGAAAAACTGTTTTTT. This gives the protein CAISAGSATNEKLFF.

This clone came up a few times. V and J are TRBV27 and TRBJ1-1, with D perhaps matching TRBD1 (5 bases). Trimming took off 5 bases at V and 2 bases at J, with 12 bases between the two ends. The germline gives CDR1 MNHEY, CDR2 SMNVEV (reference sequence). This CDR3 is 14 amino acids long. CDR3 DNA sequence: TGTGCCAGCAGTAAGAACAGGCTAAACACTGAAGCTTTCTTT. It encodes CASSKNRLNTEAFF.

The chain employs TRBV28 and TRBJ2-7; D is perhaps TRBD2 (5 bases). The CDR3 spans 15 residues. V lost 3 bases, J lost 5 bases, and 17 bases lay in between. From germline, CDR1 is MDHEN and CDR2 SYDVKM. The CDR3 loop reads CASSFVSGVLNEQYF. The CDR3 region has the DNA TGTGCCAGCAGTTTCGTATCCGGGGTTCTAAACGAGCAGTACTTC.

The CDR3 sequence is CASSNLGPTNEKLFF. The DNA for the CDR3 is TGTGCCAGTAGTAACTTGGGCCCAACTAATGAAAAACTGTTTTTT. The rearrangement uses TRBV19 and TRBJ1-4; D remains ambiguous. V shed 4 bases and J shed 0 bases, with 9 bases lying between them. Looked up from germline, CDR1 is LNHDA and CDR2 is SQIVND (reference sequence). The CDR3 consists of 15 residues.

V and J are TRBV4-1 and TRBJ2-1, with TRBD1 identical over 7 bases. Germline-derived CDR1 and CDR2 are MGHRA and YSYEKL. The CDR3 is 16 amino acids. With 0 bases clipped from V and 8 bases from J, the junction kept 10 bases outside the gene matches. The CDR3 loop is CASSQDSGQIRDEQFF. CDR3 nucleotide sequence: TGCGCCAGCAGCCAAGACTCGGGACAGATTAGGGATGAGCAGTTCTTC.

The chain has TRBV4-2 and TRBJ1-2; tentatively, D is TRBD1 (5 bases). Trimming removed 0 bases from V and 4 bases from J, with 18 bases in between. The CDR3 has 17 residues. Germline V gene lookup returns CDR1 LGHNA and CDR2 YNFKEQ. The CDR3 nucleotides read TGTGCCAGCAGCCAAGAGGTCCGGGCAGGGCGAGGCTATGGCTACACCTTC. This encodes CASSQEVRAGRGYGYTF.

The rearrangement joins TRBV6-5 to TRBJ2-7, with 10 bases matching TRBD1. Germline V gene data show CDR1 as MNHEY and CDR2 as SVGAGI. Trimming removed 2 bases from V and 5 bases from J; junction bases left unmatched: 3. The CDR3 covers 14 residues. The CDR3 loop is CASSYSGQGDEQYF. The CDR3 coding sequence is TGTGCCAGCAGTTACAGCGGACAGGGGGACGAGCAGTACTTC.

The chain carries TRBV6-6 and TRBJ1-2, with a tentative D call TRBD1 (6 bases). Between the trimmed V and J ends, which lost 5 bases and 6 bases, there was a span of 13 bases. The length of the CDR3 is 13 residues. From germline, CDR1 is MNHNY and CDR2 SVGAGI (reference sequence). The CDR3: CASSPQGNNGYTF. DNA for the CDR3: TGTGCCAGCAGTCCCCAGGGGAATAATGGCTACACCTTC.

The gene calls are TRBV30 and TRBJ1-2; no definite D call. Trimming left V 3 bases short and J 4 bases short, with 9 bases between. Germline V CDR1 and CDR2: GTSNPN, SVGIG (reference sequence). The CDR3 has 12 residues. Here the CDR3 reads CAWRLAGYGYTF. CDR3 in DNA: TGTGCCTGGAGGCTGGCAGGCTATGGCTACACCTTC.

The CDR3: CASSYGGEETQYF. CDR3 nucleotide sequence: TGTGCCAGCAGTTACGGGGGGGAAGAGACCCAGTACTTC. The V call is TRBV6-5, the J call TRBJ2-5, with 7 bases that match TRBD2. The length of the CDR3 is 13 residues. V lost 2 bases, J lost 3 bases, and 0 bases stayed unmatched. Germline V gives CDR1 MNHEY, CDR2 SVGAGI.

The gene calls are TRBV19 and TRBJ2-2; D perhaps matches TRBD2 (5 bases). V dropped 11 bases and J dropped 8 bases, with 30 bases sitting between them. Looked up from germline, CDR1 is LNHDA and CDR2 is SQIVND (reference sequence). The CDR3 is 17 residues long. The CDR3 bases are TGTGCCTCAATGAACCGGGCCAAGGGTGGAGGCAGGGGGGAGCTGTTTTTT. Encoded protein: CASMNRAKGGGRGELFF.

CDR3 in DNA: TGTGCCAGCTCGACGGACGGGCTCTCTGGAAACACCATATATTTT. Translated, it gives CASSTDGLSGNTIYF. This chain joins TRBV18 and TRBJ1-3; no clear D. Trimming left V 6 bases short and J 0 bases short, with 12 bases between. CDR1 and CDR2 (germline): KGHSH, LQKENI. The CDR3 loop spans 15 amino acids.

CDR3 DNA sequence: TGTGCCTGGTATGTGCACGGACCGACGAGTCCCTCTGGGGCCAACGTCCTGACTTTC. Translating it yields CAWYVHGPTSPSGANVLTF. The rearrangement joins TRBV30 to TRBJ2-6; D is unresolved. Between the trimmed V and J ends, which lost 5 bases and 0 bases, there was a span of 23 bases. The CDR3 covers 19 residues. Per the germline V gene, CDR1 is GTSNPN and CDR2 is SVGIG (reference sequence). Drawing the rest from reference TRBV30 and TRBJ2-6, the complete variable domain is SQTIHQWPATLVQPVGSPLSLECTVEGTSNPNLYWYRQAAGRGLQLLFYSVGIGQISSEVPQNLSASRPQDRQFILSSKKLLLSDSGFYLCAWYVHGPTSPSGANVLTFGAGSRLTVL.

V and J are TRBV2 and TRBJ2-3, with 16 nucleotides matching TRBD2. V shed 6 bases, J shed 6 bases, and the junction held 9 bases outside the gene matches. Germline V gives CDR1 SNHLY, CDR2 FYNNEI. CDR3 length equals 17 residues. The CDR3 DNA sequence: TGTGCCAGCAGGCTCGGGACTAGCGGGAGGGCGGGGGATACGCAGTATTTT. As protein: CASRLGTSGRAGDTQYF.

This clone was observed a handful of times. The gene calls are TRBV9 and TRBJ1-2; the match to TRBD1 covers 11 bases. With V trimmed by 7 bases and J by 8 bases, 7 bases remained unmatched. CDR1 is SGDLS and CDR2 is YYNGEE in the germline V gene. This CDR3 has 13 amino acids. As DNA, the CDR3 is TGTGCCAGCGCAGGACAGGGGGCTGAAGGCTACACCTTC. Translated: CASAGQGAEGYTF.

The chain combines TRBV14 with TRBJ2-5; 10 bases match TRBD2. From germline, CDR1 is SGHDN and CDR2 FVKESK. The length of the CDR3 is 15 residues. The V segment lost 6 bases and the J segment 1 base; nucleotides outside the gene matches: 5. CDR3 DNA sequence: TGTGCCAGCAGTAATAGCGGGAGGCGCCAAGAGACCCAGTACTTC. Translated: CASSNSGRRQETQYF. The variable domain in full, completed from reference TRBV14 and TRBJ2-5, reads EAGVTQFPSHSVIEKGQTVTLRCDPISGHDNLYWYRRVMGKEIKFLLHFVKESKQDESGMPNNRFLAERTGGTYSTLKVQPAELEDSGVYFCASSNSGRRQETQYFGPGTRLLVL.

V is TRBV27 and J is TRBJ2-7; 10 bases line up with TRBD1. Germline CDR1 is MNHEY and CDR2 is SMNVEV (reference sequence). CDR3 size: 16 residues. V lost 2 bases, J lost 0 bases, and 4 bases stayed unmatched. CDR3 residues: CASSLVGTGDSYEQYF. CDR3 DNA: TGTGCCAGCAGTTTAGTAGGGACAGGGGACTCCTACGAGCAGTACTTC.

CDR3: CASMQGGETQYF. The DNA of the CDR3 is TGTGCCAGCATGCAGGGCGGGGAGACCCAGTACTTC. This rearrangement joins TRBV6-6 to TRBJ2-5, with D tentatively TRBD1 or TRBD2 (5 bases each). Germline-derived CDR1 and CDR2 are MNHNY and SVGAGI (reference sequence). The CDR3 is 12 residues long. V shed 7 bases and J shed 5 bases, with 11 bases lying between them.

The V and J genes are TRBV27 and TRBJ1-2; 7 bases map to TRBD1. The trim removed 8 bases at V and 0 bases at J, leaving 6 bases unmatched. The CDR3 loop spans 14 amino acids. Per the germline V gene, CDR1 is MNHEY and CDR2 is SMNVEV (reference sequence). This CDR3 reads CASRPGQTNYGYTF. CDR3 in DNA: TGTGCCAGCCGGCCGGGACAGACTAACTATGGCTACACCTTC.

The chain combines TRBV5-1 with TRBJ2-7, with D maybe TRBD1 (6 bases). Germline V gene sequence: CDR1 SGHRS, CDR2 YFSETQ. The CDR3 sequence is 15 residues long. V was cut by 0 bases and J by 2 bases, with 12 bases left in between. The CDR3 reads CASSLGGGRTYEQYF. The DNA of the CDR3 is TGCGCCAGCAGCTTGGGAGGGGGAAGAACCTACGAGCAGTACTTC.

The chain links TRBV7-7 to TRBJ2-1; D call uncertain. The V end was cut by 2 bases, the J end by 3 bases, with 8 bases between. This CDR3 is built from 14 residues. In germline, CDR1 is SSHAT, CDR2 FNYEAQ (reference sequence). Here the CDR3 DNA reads TGTGCCAGCAGCTTATCGACTGGCTACAATGAGCAGTTCTTC. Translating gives CASSLSTGYNEQFF.

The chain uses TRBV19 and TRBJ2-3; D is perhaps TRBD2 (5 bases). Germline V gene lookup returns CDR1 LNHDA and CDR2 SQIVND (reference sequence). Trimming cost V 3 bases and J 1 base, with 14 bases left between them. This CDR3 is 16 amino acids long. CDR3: CASSMNSFGGTDTQYF. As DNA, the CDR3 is TGTGCCAGTAGTATGAATTCGTTCGGGGGCACAGATACGCAGTATTTT.

The chain's CDR3 is CASSLSQFDSLTDTQYF. For the CDR3, the DNA is TGTGCCAGCAGTTTATCCCAATTTGACAGTTTAACAGATACGCAGTATTTT. The rearrangement links TRBV28 to TRBJ2-3, with D possibly matching TRBD1 (5 bases). The CDR3 has 17 amino acids. Germline V gene data show CDR1 as MDHEN and CDR2 as SYDVKM. V gave up 1 base and J gave up 3 bases, with 17 bases separating them.

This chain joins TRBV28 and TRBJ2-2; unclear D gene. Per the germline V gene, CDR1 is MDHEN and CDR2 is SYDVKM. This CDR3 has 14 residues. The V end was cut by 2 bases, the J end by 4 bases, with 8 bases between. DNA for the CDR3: TGTGCCAGCAGTTTAGACCCAAGCACCGGGGAGCTGTTTTTT. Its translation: CASSLDPSTGELFF.

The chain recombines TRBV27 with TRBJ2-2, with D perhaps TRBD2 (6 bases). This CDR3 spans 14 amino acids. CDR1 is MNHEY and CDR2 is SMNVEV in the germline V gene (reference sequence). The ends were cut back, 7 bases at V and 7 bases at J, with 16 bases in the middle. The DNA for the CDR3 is TGTGCCAGCATCAAGCGGGCACTGGGCGGGGAGCTGTTTTTT. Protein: CASIKRALGGELFF.

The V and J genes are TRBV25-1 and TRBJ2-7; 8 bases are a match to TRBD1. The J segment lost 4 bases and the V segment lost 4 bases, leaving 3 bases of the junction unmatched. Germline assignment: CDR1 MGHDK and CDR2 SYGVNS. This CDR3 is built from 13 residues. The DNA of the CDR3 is TGTGCCAGCAGTGGGACAGGGAAGTACGAGCAGTACTTC. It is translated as CASSGTGKYEQYF.

CDR3 sequence: CASSLDTYEQYF. The DNA for the CDR3 is TGTGCCAGCAGCCTAGACACCTACGAGCAGTACTTC. V and J are TRBV6-1 and TRBJ2-7; D gene ambiguous. Germline CDR1 MNHNS, CDR2 SASEGT. The CDR3 runs to 12 residues. V dropped 6 bases and J dropped 2 bases, with 8 bases sitting between them.